These 20 T cell receptor beta chains were all obtained from the same sample, sequenced in a study of blood T cell repertoires in COVID-19. The data were produced by immunoSEQ multiplex PCR, yet TCRdb's version contains in-frame clones alone and is incomplete. The sample has about 120,000 clones, around 85% seen once; the top ten hold around 2.5%. Source material: peripheral blood. These receptors all come from a man aged 45 to 65 with acute or convalescent COVID-19.

The J gene is TRBJ2-4, the V gene TRBV19, with a tentative D call TRBD2 (5 bases). CDR1 is LNHDA and CDR2 is SQIVND in the germline V gene (reference sequence). Trimming cost V 7 bases and J 4 bases, with 17 bases left between them. CDR3 size: 15 residues. The CDR3 is CASTPIMGGKNIQYF. The CDR3 nucleotides are TGTGCCAGTACTCCTATAATGGGCGGGAAAAACATTCAGTACTTC.

The V call is TRBV5-1, the J call TRBJ2-7, with TRBD1 identical over 8 bases. V lost 2 bases to trimming and J lost 0 bases; unmatched junction nucleotides: 4. Germline CDR1 is SGHRS and CDR2 is YFSETQ. The CDR3 length is 15 residues. CDR3 nucleotides: TGCGCCAGCAGCTTAATACAGGGGGACTCCTACGAGCAGTACTTC. Protein: CASSLIQGDSYEQYF.

The chain has TRBV11-2 and TRBJ2-7, with 7 positions matching TRBD1. V shed 8 bases, J shed 3 bases, and the junction held 13 bases outside the gene matches. From germline, CDR1 is SGHAT and CDR2 FQNNGV. The CDR3 runs 15 residues. The CDR3 sequence is CASVKPGQPNYEQYF. The CDR3 coding sequence is TGTGCCAGCGTAAAACCGGGACAGCCTAACTACGAGCAGTACTTC. Full variable domain (missing parts from reference TRBV11-2 and TRBJ2-7): EAGVAQSPRYKIIEKRQSVAFWCNPISGHATLYWYQQILGQGPKLLIQFQNNGVVDDSQLPKDRFSAERLKGVDSTLKIQPAKLEDSAVYLCASVKPGQPNYEQYFGPGTRLTVT.

J is TRBJ2-5 and V is TRBV29-1; 8 nucleotides agree with TRBD1. CDR1 is SQVTM and CDR2 is ANQGSEA in the germline V gene. Trimming removed 5 bases from V and 7 bases from J; junction bases left unmatched: 9. The CDR3 spans 13 residues. The CDR3 DNA reads as TGCAGCGTTACCGGGACAGGAGCTGGGACCCAGTACTTC. It is translated as CSVTGTGAGTQYF.

This sequence joins TRBV20-1 and TRBJ2-5, with 8 bases that match TRBD2. Germline assignment: CDR1 DFQATT and CDR2 SNEGSKA (reference sequence). V lost 3 bases, J lost 1 base, and 1 base stayed unmatched. The CDR3 is 13 residues long. CDR3 bases: TGCAGTGCTAGTAGCGGGGTCCAAGAGACCCAGTACTTC. It translates to CSASSGVQETQYF.

The J gene is TRBJ1-5, the V gene TRBV30; D is unresolved. Trimming shortened V by 3 bases and J by 5 bases, and 11 bases separated the two germline ends. The CDR3 covers 13 residues. CDR1 is GTSNPN and CDR2 is SVGIG in the germline V gene (reference sequence). Here the CDR3 DNA reads TGTGCCTGGAGCGAGTGGCAGGATCAGCCCCAGCATTTT. This encodes CAWSEWQDQPQHF.

The chain links TRBV14 to TRBJ2-7; possible D gene TRBD1, 6 bases. The CDR3 has 13 amino acids. Germline-derived CDR1 and CDR2 are SGHDN and FVKESK. V was clipped by 4 bases and J by 3 bases, with 10 bases between them. The CDR3 reads CASSPQGHYEQYF. CDR3 coding DNA: TGTGCCAGCAGCCCGCAGGGACACTACGAGCAGTACTTC.

V is TRBV6-6 and J is TRBJ2-2; a possible D gene is TRBD2 (5 bases). Looked up from germline, CDR1 is MNHNY and CDR2 is SVGAGI (reference sequence). CDR3 length: 16 amino acids. Trimming pared 2 bases from V and 2 bases from J, leaving 12 bases between. The CDR3 loop is CASSYKRPLNTGELFF. In nucleotides, the CDR3 is TGTGCCAGCAGTTACAAGCGGCCACTTAACACCGGGGAGCTGTTTTTT.

This chain uses TRBV3-1 (or the pseudogene TRBV3-2) with TRBJ1-4; 8 bases are a match to TRBD1. Trimming at V came to 4 bases and at J to 7 bases, leaving 5 bases not matched to a gene. Germline CDR1 and CDR2: LGHDT and YNNKEL (reference sequence). The CDR3 totals 14 residues. CDR3 coding DNA: TGTGCCAGCAGCCGGAGGACAGGGAGTGAAAAACTGTTTTTT. This codes for CASSRRTGSEKLFF.

CDR3 residues: CASRSGRGVDTQYF. The CDR3 DNA reads TGTGCCAGTCGATCGGGCAGGGGCGTGGATACGCAGTATTTT. The rearrangement links TRBV19 to TRBJ2-3; D is possibly TRBD1 (6 bases). This CDR3 has 14 amino acids. Germline V gene data show CDR1 as LNHDA and CDR2 as SQIVND (reference sequence). V dropped 8 bases and J dropped 6 bases, with 18 bases sitting between them.

The chain employs TRBV30 and TRBJ1-3, with D hard to call. This CDR3 comprises 14 residues. Trimming left V 4 bases short and J 0 bases short, with 10 bases between. Germline loops: CDR1 GTSNPN, CDR2 SVGIG (reference sequence). Here the CDR3 reads CAWTRPSSGNTIYF. DNA of the CDR3: TGTGCCTGGACCAGGCCCAGCTCTGGAAACACCATATATTTT.

This clone was picked up a small number of times. The chain employs TRBV28 and TRBJ2-7, with 7 bases that match TRBD2. The germline V gene has CDR1 MDHEN and CDR2 SYDVKM. The CDR3 covers 16 residues. Losses at the gene ends were 5 bases for V and 6 bases for J; bases not matched to a gene: 16. The CDR3, as DNA: TGTGCCAGCAGTACTGACTTTAGCGGGTCGGGTGGCGAGCAGTACTTC. Residues: CASSTDFSGSGGEQYF.

This clone was recorded once. The chain combines TRBV5-6 with TRBJ2-5; 9 nucleotides line up with TRBD1. This CDR3 has 16 amino acids. V shed 3 bases and J 3 bases; nucleotides not matched to a gene: 9. CDR1 and CDR2 from the germline V gene are SGHDT and YYEEEE. The CDR3 region has the DNA TGTGCCAGCAGCTCACACGGCCGACAGGGGGAAGAGACCCAGTACTTC. This codes for CASSSHGRQGEETQYF.

The J gene is TRBJ2-3, the V gene TRBV2; no reliable D call. Trimming took off 6 bases at V and 0 bases at J, with 10 bases between the two ends. Germline CDR1 reads SNHLY; CDR2 reads FYNNEI. The CDR3 spans 14 residues. The CDR3, as DNA: TGTGCCAGCAGGGGCTACTTTAGCACAGATACGCAGTATTTT. It yields the protein CASRGYFSTDTQYF.

This chain uses TRBV28 with TRBJ1-3; 7 bases are a match to TRBD1. The CDR3 length is 16 residues. V gave up 6 bases and J gave up 0 bases; unmatched junction bases: 8. The V gene's germline CDR1 is MDHEN and CDR2 SYDVKM. DNA of the CDR3: TGTGCCAGCAGAACCTTGGGACAGCTCTCTGGAAACACCATATATTTT. Encoded protein: CASRTLGQLSGNTIYF.

In DNA form, the CDR3 reads TGTGCCAGTAGTTGGGGACAGAGGCTAGACACGCAGTATTTT. Translation gives CASSWGQRLDTQYF. This chain joins TRBV19 and TRBJ2-3, with 7 bases matching TRBD1. V shed 5 bases, J shed 9 bases, and the junction held 11 bases outside the gene matches. CDR3 length: 14 amino acids. Looked up from germline, CDR1 is LNHDA and CDR2 is SQIVND (reference sequence).

The rearrangement links TRBV9 to TRBJ2-1; 9 bases map to TRBD2. CDR1 is SGDLS, CDR2 YYNGEE, per germline. The ends lost 4 bases at V and 2 bases at J; junction bases unmatched: 10. The CDR3 is 17 residues long. Here the CDR3 reads CASSPPAGGMTYNEQFF. CDR3 DNA: TGTGCCAGCAGCCCCCCGGCGGGAGGGATGACCTACAATGAGCAGTTCTTC.

The chain joins TRBV3-1 (or the pseudogene TRBV3-2) to TRBJ1-2; D remains unclear. Germline loops: CDR1 LGHDT, CDR2 YNNKEL (reference sequence). The length of the CDR3 is 12 residues. With 0 bases removed from V and 3 bases from J, the gap between germline ends came to 2 bases. The CDR3 nucleotides read TGTGCCAGCAGCCAAGACTACTATGGCTACACCTTC. Translating it yields CASSQDYYGYTF.

This clone was found once. The rearrangement links TRBV6-6 to TRBJ2-7; 8 bases line up with TRBD1. V was clipped by 6 bases and J by 0 bases; unmatched bases: 16. Germline values: CDR1 MNHNY, CDR2 SVGAGI (reference sequence). The CDR3 has 18 residues. This CDR3 is CASRRRLHRDRHSYEQYF. CDR3 DNA: TGTGCCAGCAGACGACGGCTCCACCGGGACAGGCACTCCTACGAGCAGTACTTC.

The rearrangement uses TRBV4-1 and TRBJ1-1, with 7 bases aligning to TRBD1. The CDR3 length is 13 residues. From germline, CDR1 is MGHRA and CDR2 YSYEKL. After removal of 0 bases from V and 7 bases from J, the junction contained 2 bases not matched to a gene. The CDR3 nucleotides read TGCGCCAGCAGCCAAGATTGGGACAGTGAAGCTTTCTTT. This encodes CASSQDWDSEAFF.